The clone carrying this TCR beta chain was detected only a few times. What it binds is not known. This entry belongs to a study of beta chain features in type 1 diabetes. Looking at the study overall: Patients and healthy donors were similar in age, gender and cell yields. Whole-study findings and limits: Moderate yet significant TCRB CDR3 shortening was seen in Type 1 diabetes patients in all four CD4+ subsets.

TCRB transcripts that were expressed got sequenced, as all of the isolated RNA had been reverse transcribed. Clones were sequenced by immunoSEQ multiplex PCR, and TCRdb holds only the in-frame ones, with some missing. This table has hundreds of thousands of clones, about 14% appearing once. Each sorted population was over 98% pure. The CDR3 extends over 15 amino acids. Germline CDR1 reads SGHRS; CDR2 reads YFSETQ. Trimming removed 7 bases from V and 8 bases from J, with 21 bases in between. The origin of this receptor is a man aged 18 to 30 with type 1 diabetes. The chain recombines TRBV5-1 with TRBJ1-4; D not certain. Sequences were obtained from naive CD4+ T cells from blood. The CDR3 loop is CASGPDYQREEKLFF. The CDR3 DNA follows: TGCGCCAGCGGCCCCGATTACCAGCGGGAGGAAAAACTGTTTTTT.